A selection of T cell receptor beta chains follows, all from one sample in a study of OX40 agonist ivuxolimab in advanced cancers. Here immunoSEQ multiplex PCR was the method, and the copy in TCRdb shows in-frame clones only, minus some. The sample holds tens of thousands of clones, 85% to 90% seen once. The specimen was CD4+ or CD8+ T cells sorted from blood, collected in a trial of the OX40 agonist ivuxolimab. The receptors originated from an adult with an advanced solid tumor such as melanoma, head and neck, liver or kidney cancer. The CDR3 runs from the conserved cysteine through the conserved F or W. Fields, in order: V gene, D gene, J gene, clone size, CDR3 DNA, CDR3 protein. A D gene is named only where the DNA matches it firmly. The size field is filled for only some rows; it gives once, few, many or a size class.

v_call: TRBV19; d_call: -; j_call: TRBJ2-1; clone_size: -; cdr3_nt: TGTGCCAGTAGTCCGTTTCAGGGGTCTGAGCAGTTCTTC; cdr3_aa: CASSPFQGSEQFF
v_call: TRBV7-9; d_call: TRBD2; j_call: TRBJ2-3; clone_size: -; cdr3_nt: TGTGCCAGCAGCTTACTCGCGGGAGTGGATACGCAGTATTTT; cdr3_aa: CASSLLAGVDTQYF
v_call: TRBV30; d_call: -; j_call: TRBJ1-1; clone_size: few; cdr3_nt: TGTGCCTGGACCCGGAGCACTGAAGCTTTCTTT; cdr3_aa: CAWTRSTEAFF
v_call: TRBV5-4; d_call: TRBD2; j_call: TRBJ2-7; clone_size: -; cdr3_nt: TGTGCCAGCAGCTTGACGGCGGGAGGGGCCTACGAGCAGTACTTC; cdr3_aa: CASSLTAGGAYEQYF
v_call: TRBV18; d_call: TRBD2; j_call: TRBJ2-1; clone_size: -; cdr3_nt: TGTGCCAGCTCACCATACCTAGCGGGAGACAATGAGCAGTTCTTC; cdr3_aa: CASSPYLAGDNEQFF
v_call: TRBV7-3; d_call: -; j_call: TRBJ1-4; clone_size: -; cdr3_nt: TGTGCCAGCAGCCTCGGGAGCCGGGAAAAACTGTTTTTT; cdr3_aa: CASSLGSREKLFF
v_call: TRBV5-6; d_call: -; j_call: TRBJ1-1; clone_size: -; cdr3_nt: TGTGCCAGCAGCTTGGTCACGAACACTGAAGCTTTCTTT; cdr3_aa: CASSLVTNTEAFF
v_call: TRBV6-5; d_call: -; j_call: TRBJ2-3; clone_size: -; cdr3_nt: TGTGCCAGCAGTTACTCGAGGCGGGATACGCAGTATTTT; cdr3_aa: CASSYSRRDTQYF
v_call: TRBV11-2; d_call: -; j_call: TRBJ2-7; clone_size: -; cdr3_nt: TGTGCCAGCAGCTTAGTTCCGTACGAGCAGTACTTC; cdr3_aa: CASSLVPYEQYF
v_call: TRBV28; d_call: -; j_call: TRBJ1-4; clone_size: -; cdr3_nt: TGTGCCAGCAGCATACGTTTGGGGGCAAATGAAAAACTGTTTTTT; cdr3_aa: CASSIRLGANEKLFF
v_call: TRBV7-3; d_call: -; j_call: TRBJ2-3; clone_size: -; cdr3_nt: TGTGCCAGCAGCTCTACGGGACCCCTCAGCCCAGATACGCAGTATTTT; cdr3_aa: CASSSTGPLSPDTQYF
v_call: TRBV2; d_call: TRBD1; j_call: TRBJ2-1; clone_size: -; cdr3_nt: TGTGCCAGCAAAACAGGGGACAGCTCCTACAATGAGCAGTTCTTC; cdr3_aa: CASKTGDSSYNEQFF
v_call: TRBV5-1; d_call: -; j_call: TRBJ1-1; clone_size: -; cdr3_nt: TGCGCCAGCAGCCCAGGGGATTTGAACACTGAAGCTTTCTTT; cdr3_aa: CASSPGDLNTEAFF
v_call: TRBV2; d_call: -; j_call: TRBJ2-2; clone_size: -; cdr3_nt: TGTGCCAGCAGTCAGGACCGGATCACCGGGGAGCTGTTTTTT; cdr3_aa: CASSQDRITGELFF
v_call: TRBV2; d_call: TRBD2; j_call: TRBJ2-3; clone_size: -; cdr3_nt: TGTGCCAGCAGTCCCTATAGCGGGAGGTCCACAGATACGCAGTATTTT; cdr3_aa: CASSPYSGRSTDTQYF
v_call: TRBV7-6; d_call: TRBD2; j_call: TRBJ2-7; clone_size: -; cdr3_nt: TGTGCCAGCAGCTTACCGGCTAGCGGAGCCTACGAGCAGTACTTC; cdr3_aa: CASSLPASGAYEQYF
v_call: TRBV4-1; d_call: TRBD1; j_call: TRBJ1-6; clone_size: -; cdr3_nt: TGCGCCAGCAGCCAAGAAGGACAGGGGATTTCACCCCTCCACTTT; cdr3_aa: CASSQEGQGISPLHF
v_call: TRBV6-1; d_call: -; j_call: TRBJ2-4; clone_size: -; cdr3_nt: TGTGCCAGCAGGGACATGAAAGCCAAAAACATTCAGTACTTC; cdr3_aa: CASRDMKAKNIQYF
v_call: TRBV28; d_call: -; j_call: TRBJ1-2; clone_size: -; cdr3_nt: TGTGCCAGCAGTTCGGGGGGCTCTAACTATGGCTACACCTTC; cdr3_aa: CASSSGGSNYGYTF
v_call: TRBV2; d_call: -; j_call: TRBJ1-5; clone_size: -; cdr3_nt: TGTGCCAGCAGTGCTACAGGATTCAATCAGCCCCAGCATTTT; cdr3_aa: CASSATGFNQPQHF
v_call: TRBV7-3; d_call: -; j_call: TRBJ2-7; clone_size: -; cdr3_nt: TGTGCCAGCAGCTTATGGAATCCCCATAGATCGTCAGAATACGAGCAGTACTTC; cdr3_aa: CASSLWNPHRSSEYEQYF
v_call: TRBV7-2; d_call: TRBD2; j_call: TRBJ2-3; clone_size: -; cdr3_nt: TGTGCCAGCAGCTTAGAATGGACTAGAACAGATACGCAGTATTTT; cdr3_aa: CASSLEWTRTDTQYF
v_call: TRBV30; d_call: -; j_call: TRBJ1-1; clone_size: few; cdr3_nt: TGTGCCTGGAGTAGGGCAGCGAACACTGAAGCTTTCTTT; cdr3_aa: CAWSRAANTEAFF
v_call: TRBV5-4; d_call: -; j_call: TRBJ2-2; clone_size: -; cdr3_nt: TGTGCCAGCAGCCCCCCCCAGGGAGACACCGGGGAGCTGTTTTTT; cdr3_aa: CASSPPQGDTGELFF
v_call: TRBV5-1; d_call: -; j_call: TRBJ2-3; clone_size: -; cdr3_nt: TGCGCCAGCCGTACCGAGACTCGCACAGATACGCAGTATTTT; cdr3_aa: CASRTETRTDTQYF
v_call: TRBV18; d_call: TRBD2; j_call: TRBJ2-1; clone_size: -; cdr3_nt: TGTGCCAGCTCAGCGACGGCGGGAGGTTTCGACAATGAGCAGTTCTTC; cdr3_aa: CASSATAGGFDNEQFF
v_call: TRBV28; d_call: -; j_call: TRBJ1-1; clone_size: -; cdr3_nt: TGTGCCAGCAGTGACATTTGGTGGACTGAAGCTTTCTTT; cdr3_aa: CASSDIWWTEAFF
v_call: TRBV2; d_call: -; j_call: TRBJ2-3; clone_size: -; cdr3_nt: TGTGCCAGCAGTGAAAGTGGCCGCACAGATACGCAGTATTTT; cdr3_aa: CASSESGRTDTQYF
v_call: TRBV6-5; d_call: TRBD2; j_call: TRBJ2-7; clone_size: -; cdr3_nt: TGTGCCAGCAGGGGCGTAAGCGGGAGCTCCTACGAGCAGTACTTC; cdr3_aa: CASRGVSGSSYEQYF
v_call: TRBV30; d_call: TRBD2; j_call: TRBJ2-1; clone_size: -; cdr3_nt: TGTGCCTGGAGCACGGGACTAGCGGGAGTTGCAAATGAGCAGTTCTTC; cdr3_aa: CAWSTGLAGVANEQFF
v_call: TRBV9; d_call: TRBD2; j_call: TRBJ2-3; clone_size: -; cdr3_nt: TGTGCCAGCAGCGTAGTTCCTAGCGGGGCTGGAGATACGCAGTATTTT; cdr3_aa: CASSVVPSGAGDTQYF
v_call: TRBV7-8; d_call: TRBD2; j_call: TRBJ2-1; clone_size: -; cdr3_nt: TGTGCCAGCAGCTCCCAACCCAGAGGACTAGCGGGGAATGAGCAGTTCTTC; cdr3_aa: CASSSQPRGLAGNEQFF
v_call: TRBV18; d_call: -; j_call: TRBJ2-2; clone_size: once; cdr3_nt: TGTGCCAGCTCACCAAGAGCCGGGGAGCTGTTTTTT; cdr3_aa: CASSPRAGELFF
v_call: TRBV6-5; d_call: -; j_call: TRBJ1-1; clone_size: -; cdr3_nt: TGTGCCAGCAGTTACTCGACTGGGGCGAACACTGAAGCTTTCTTT; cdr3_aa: CASSYSTGANTEAFF
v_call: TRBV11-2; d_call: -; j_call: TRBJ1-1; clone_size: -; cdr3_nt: TGTGCCAGCAGCTTAGATTCGAAAACTGAAGCTTTCTTT; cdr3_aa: CASSLDSKTEAFF
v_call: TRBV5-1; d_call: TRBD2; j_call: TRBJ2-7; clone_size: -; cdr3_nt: TGCGCCAGCAGCTTGGTAGCGGGAGCCTACTACGAGCAGTACTTC; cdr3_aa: CASSLVAGAYYEQYF
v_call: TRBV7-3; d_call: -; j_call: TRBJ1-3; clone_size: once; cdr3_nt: TGTGCCAGCAGCTCCAAGCCCTCTGGAGTCTCTGGAAACACCATATATTTT; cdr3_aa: CASSSKPSGVSGNTIYF
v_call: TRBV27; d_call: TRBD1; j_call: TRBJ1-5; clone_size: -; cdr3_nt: TGTGCCAGCAGTCCCACGACAGGGGTGAGCAATCAGCCCCAGCATTTT; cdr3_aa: CASSPTTGVSNQPQHF
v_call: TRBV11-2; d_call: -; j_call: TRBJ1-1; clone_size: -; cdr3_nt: TGTGCCAGCAGCCTCCGACGTTTCATGAACACTGAAGCTTTCTTT; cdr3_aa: CASSLRRFMNTEAFF
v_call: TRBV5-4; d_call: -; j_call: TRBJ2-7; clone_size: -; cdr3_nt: TGTGCCAGCAGCTTGGGGCAGGGGAGTCACTACGAGCAGTACTTC; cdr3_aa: CASSLGQGSHYEQYF
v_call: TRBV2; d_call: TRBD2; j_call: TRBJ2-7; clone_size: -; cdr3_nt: TGTGCCAGCAGGACTAGCGGGAGTTTCGAGCAGTACTTC; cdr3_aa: CASRTSGSFEQYF
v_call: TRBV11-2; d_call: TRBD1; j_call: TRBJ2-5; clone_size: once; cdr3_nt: TGTGCCAAACCGAGGGACAGGGGGCGCCGGGAGACCCAGTACTTC; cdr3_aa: CAKPRDRGRRETQYF
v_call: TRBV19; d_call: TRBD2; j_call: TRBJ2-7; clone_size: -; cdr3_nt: TGTGCCAGTAGTATGGCAATTGCGGGAGCGAGTTCGAGGGAGCAGTACTTC; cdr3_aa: CASSMAIAGASSREQYF
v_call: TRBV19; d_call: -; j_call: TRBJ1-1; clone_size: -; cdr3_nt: TGTGCCAGTAGGTACGGGGACACTGAAGCTTTCTTT; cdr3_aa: CASRYGDTEAFF
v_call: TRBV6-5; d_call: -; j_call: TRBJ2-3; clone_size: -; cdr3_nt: TGTGCCAGCAGCCACTATCAATCGCCTGATACGCAGTATTTT; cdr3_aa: CASSHYQSPDTQYF
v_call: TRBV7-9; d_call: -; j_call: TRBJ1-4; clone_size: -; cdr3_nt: TGTGCCAGCAGCTTAGACAGGGCTGGTAATGAAAAACTGTTTTTT; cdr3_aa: CASSLDRAGNEKLFF
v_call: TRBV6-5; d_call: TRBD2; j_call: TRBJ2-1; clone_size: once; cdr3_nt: TGTGCCAGCAGTTACGGGACTAGCGGGTTTTACAATGAGCAGTTCTTC; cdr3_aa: CASSYGTSGFYNEQFF
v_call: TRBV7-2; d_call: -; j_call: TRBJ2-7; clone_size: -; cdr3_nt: TGTGCCAGCAGCTCGTCCGGCTACGAGCAGTACTTC; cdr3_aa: CASSSSGYEQYF
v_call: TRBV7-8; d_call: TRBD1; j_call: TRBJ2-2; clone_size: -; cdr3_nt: TGTGCCAGCAGCTTGGCACAGGGGAAAACCGGGGAGCTGTTTTTT; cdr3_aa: CASSLAQGKTGELFF
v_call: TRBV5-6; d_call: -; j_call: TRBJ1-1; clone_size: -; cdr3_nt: TGTGCCAGCAGCTTGGCCGGGAGCGCTGAAGCTTTCTTT; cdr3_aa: CASSLAGSAEAFF
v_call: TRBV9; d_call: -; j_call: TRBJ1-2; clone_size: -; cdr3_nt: TGTGCCAGCAGCGTAGCCCAGGGCTTTACGTCGGGCTACACCTTC; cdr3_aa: CASSVAQGFTSGYTF
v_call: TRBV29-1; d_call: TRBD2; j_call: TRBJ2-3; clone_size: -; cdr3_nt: TGCAGCGTTGCTATCATTCGAAGCGGGAGGGCCTCCGATACGCAGTATTTT; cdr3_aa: CSVAIIRSGRASDTQYF
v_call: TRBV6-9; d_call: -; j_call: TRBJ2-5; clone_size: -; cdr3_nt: TGTGCCAGCAGGCCGGACACCCAGGTGCGAGAGACCCAGTACTTC; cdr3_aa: CASRPDTQVRETQYF
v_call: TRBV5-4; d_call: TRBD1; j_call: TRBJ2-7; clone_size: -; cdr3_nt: TGTGCCAGCAGCCTTGCTAGGGACAGACTTACCTACGAGCAGTACTTC; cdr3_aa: CASSLARDRLTYEQYF
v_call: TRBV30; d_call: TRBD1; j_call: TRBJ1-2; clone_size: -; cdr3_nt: TGTGCCTATGAGGACAGGGGCAAAATATTCTATGGCTACACCTTC; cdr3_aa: CAYEDRGKIFYGYTF
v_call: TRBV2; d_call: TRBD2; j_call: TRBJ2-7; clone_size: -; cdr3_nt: TGTGCCAGCAGTGTCAGTACGGGGCGTCTAGCGGGACCCGAGCAGTACTTC; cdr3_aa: CASSVSTGRLAGPEQYF
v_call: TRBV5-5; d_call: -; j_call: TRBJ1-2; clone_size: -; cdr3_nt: -; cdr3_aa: CASSFGNGYTF
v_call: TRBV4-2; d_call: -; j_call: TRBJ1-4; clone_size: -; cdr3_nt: TGTGCCAGCAGCCAAGATGGACCGGCTGAAAAACTGTTTTTT; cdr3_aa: CASSQDGPAEKLFF
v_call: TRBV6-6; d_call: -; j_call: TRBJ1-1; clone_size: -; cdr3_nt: TGTGCCAGCAGGCCCGCAGGGAATGGTGAAGCTTTCTTT; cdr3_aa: CASRPAGNGEAFF
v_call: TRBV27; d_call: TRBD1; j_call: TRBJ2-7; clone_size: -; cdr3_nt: TGTGCCAGCAGTTTCCGTGGGACAGGGAAATTCTACGAGCAGTACTTC; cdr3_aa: CASSFRGTGKFYEQYF